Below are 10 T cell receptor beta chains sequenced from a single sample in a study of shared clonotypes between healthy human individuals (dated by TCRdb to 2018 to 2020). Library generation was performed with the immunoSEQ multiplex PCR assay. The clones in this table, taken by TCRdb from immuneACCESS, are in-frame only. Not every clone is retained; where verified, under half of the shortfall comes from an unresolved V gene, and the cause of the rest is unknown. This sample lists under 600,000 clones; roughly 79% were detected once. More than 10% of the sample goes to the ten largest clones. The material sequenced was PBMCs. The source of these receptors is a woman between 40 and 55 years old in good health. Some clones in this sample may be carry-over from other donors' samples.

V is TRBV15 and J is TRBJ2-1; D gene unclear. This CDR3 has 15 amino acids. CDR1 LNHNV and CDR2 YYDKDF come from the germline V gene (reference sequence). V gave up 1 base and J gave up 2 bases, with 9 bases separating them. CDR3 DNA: TGTGCCACCAGCAGAGTAGGTAGGCCCTACAATGAGCAGTTCTTC. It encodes CATSRVGRPYNEQFF.

The CDR3 loop reads CASRRDRENTEAFF. CDR3 bases: TGTGCCAGCAGAAGGGACAGGGAGAACACTGAAGCTTTCTTT. V is TRBV5-4 and J is TRBJ1-1; 9 positions agree with TRBD1. CDR3 length: 14 amino acids. V trimming: 5 bases; J trimming: 1 base; junction bases outside the gene matches: 3. Germline V CDR1 and CDR2: SGHNT, YYREEE (reference sequence).

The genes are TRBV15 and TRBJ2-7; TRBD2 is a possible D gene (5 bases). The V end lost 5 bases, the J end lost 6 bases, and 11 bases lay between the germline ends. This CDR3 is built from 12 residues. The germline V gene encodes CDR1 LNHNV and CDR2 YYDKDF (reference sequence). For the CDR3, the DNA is TGTGCCACCAGCGGCCACCGGGGCGAGCAGTACTTC. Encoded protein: CATSGHRGEQYF.

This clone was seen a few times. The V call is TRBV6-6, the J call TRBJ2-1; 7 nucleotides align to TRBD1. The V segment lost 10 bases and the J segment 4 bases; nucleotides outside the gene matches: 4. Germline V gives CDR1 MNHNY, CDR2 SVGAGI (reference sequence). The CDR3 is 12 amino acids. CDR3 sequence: CATRTGYNEQFF. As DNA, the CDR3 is TGTGCCACCAGGACAGGATACAATGAGCAGTTCTTC.

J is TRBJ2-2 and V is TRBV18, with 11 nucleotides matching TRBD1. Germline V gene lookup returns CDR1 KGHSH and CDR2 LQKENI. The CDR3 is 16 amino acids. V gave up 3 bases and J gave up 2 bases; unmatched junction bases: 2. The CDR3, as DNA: TGTGCCAGCTCACCTAGGACAGGGGGCAACACCGGGGAGCTGTTTTTT. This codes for CASSPRTGGNTGELFF.

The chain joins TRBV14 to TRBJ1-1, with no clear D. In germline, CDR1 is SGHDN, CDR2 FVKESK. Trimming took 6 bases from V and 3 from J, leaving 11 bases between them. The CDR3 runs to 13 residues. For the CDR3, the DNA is TGTGCCAGCAGTCAGTTTACTGACACTGAAGCTTTCTTT. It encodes CASSQFTDTEAFF.

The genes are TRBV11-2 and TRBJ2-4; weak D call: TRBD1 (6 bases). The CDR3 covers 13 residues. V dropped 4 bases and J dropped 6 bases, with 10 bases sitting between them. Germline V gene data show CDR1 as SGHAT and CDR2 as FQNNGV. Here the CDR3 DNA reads TGTGCCAGCAGCTACAGGGTCACAAACATTCAGTACTTC. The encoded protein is CASSYRVTNIQYF.

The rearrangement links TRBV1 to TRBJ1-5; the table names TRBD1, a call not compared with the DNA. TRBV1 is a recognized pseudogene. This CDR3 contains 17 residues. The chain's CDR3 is CTSSQIRTERFLQPQHF. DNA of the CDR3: TGCACCAGCAGCCAAATCAGGACAGAACGCTTTCTTCAGCCCCAGCATTTT.

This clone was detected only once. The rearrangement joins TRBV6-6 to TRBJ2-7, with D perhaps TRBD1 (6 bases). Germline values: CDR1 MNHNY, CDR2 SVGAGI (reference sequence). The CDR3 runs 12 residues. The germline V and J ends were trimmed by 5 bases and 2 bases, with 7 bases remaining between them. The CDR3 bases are TGTGCCAGCAGTAGGGGGACCTACGAGCAGTACTTC. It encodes CASSRGTYEQYF.

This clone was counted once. The CDR3, as DNA: TGTGCCAGCAGTGTTATCAGATACAACACCGGGGAGCTGTTTTTT. Its translation is CASSVIRYNTGELFF. V and J are TRBV6-4 and TRBJ2-2; D is unclear. The CDR3 contains 15 residues. CDR1 and CDR2 from the germline V gene are MRHNA and SNTAGT. V gave up 4 bases and J gave up 2 bases, with 11 bases separating them.